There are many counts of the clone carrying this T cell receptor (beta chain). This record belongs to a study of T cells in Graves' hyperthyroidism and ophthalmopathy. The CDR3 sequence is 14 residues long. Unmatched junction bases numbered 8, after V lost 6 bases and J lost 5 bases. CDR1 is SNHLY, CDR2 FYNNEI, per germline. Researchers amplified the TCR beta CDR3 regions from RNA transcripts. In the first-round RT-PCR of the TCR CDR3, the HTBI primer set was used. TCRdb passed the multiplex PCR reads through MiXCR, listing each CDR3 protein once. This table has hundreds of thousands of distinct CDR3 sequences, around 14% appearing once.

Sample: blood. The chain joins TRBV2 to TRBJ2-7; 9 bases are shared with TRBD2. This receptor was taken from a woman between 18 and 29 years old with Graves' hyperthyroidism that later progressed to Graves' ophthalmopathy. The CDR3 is CASRLSGRRNEQYF. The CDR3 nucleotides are TGTGCCAGCAGATTGAGCGGGAGGAGGAACGAGCAGTACTTC.